The following is a TCR beta chain sequence with its context. The antigen is unknown. The data originate from a study of PD-1 blockade in mismatch repair-deficient tumors. Study conclusions and caveats: Rapid post-treatment expansion, then contraction, generally preceding radiologic response, marked tumor-resident clones.

Libraries were prepared by immunoSEQ multiplex PCR; TCRdb keeps only in-frame clonotypes and omits some of them. This repertoire shows approximately 60,000 clones, approximately 88% found once; its top ten account for approximately 15%. TCRs were sequenced from a few patients responding to pembrolizumab. The germline gives CDR1 SEHNR, CDR2 FQNEAQ (reference sequence). The CDR3 has 16 residues. With 3 bases removed from V and 2 bases from J, the gap between germline ends came to 16 bases. This TCR was sampled from an adult with mismatch repair-deficient cancer. This rearrangement joins TRBV7-9 to TRBJ1-1, with D possibly TRBD1 on 5 matching bases. Sequenced material: peripheral blood, taken 52 weeks after starting pembrolizumab. This CDR3 is CASSFRGVQVNTEAFF. Here the CDR3 DNA reads TGTGCCAGCAGCTTTAGAGGGGTTCAGGTAAACACTGAAGCTTTCTTT.